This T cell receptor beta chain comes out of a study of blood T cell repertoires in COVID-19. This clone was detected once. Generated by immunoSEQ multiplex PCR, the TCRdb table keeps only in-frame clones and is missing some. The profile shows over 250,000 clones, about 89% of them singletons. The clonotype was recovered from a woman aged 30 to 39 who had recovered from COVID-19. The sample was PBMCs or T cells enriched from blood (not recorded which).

This CDR3 is CASSYGPGLVADTQYF. The CDR3 bases are TGTGCCAGCAGTTACGGACCGGGACTAGTTGCAGATACGCAGTATTTT. The chain links TRBV6-2 or TRBV6-3 to TRBJ2-3; 8 nucleotides line up with TRBD2. Germline lookup yields CDR1 MNHEY and CDR2 SVGEGT. V lost 2 bases and J lost 4; bases outside the gene matches: 8. This CDR3 has 16 amino acids.